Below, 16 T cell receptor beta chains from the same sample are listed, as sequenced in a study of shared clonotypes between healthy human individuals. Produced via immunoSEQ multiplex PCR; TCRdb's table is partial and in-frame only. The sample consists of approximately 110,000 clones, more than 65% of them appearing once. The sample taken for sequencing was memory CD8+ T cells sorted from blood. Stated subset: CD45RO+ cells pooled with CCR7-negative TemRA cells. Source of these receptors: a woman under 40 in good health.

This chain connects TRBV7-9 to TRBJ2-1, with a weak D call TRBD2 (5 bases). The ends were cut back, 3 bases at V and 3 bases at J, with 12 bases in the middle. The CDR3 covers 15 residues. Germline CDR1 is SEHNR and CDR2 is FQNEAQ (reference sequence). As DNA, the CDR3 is TGTGCCAGCAGCTTTACAGCGGAAGACTACAATGAGCAGTTCTTC. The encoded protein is CASSFTAEDYNEQFF. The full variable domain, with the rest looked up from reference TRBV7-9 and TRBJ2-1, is DTGVSQNPRHKITKRGQNVTFRCDPISEHNRLYWYRQTLGQGPEFLTYFQNEAQLEKSRLLSDRFSAERPKGSFSTLEIQRTEQGDSAMYLCASSFTAEDYNEQFFGPGTRLTVL.

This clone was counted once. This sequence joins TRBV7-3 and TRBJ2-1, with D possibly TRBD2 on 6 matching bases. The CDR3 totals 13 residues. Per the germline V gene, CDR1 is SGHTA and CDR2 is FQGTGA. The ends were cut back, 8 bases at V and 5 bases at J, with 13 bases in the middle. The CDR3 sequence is CASGFGGNNEQFF. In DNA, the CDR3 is TGTGCCAGCGGTTTTGGGGGGAACAATGAGCAGTTCTTC.

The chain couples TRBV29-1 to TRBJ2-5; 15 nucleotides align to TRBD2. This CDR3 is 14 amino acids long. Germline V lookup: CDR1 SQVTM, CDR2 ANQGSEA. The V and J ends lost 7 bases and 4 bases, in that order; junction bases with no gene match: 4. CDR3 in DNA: TGCAGCGGCAGGACTAGCGGGAGGGGAGAGACCCAGTACTTC. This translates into CSGRTSGRGETQYF. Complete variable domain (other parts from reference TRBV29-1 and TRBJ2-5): SAVISQKPSRDICQRGTSLTIQCQVDSQVTMMFWYRQQPGQSLTLIATANQGSEATYESGFVIDKFPISRPNLTFSTLTVSNMSPEDSSIYLCSGRTSGRGETQYFGPGTRLLVL.

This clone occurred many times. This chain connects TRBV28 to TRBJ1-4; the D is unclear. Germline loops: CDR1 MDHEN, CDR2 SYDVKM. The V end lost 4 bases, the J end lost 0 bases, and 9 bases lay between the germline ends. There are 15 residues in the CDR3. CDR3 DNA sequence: TGTGCCAGCAGTTACCAACATGCAACTAATGAAAAACTGTTTTTT. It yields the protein CASSYQHATNEKLFF.

The CDR3 sequence is CASSFVQETSTDTQYF. The CDR3 DNA reads as TGTGCCAGCAGCTTCGTCCAGGAAACAAGCACAGATACGCAGTATTTT. V and J are TRBV7-8 and TRBJ2-3; D remains unclear. The CDR3 is 16 residues long. Trimming took 3 bases from V and 0 from J, leaving 13 bases between them. The germline V gene has CDR1 SGHVS and CDR2 FQNEAQ.

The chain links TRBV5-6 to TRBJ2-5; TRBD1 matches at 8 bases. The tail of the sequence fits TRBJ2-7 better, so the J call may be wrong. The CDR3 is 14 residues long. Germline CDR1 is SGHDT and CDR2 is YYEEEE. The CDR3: CASSQDRVHYEQYF. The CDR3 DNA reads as TGTGCCAGCAGCCAGGACAGGGTACACTACGAGCAGTACTTC.

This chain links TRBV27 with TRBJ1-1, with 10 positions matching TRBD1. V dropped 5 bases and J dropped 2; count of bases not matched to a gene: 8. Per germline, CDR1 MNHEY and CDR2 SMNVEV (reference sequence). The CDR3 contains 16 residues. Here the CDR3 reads CASSPTWTGGNTEAFF. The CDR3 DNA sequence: TGTGCCAGCAGTCCGACCTGGACAGGGGGAAACACTGAAGCTTTCTTT.

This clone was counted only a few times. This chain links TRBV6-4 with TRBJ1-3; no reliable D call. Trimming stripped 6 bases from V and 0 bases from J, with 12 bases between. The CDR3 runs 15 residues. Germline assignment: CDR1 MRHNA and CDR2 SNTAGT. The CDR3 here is CASRLSADSGNTIYF. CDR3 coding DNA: TGTGCCAGCAGGCTGTCCGCCGACTCTGGAAACACCATATATTTT.

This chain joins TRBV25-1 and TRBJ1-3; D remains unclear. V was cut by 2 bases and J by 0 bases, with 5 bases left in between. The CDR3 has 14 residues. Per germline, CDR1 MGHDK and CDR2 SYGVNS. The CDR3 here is CASSEENSGNTIYF. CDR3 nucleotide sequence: TGTGCCAGCAGTGAAGAGAACTCTGGAAACACCATATATTTT.

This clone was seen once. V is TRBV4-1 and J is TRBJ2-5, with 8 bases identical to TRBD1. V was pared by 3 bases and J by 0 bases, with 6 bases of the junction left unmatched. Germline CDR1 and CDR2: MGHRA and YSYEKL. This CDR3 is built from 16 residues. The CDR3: CASSHWTGIHQETQYF. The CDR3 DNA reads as TGCGCCAGCAGCCACTGGACAGGGATACACCAAGAGACCCAGTACTTC.

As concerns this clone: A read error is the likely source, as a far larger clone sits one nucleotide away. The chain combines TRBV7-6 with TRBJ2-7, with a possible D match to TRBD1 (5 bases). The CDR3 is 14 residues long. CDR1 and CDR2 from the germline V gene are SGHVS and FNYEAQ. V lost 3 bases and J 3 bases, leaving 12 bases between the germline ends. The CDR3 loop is CASSFDDSIYEQYF. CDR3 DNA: TGTGCCAGCAGCTTCGACGACAGCATCTACGAGCAGTACTTC.

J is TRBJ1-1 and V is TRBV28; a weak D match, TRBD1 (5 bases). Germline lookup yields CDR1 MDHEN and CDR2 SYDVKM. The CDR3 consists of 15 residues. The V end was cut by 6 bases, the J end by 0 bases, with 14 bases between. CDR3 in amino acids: CASSPTPGLNTEAFF. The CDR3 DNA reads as TGTGCCAGCAGCCCGACACCAGGGCTGAACACTGAAGCTTTCTTT. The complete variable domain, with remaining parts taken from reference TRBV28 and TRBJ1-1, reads DVKVTQSSRYLVKRTGEKVFLECVQDMDHENMFWYRQDPGLGLRLIYFSYDVKMKEKGDIPEGYSVSREKKERFSLILESASTNQTSMYLCASSPTPGLNTEAFFGQGTRLTVV.

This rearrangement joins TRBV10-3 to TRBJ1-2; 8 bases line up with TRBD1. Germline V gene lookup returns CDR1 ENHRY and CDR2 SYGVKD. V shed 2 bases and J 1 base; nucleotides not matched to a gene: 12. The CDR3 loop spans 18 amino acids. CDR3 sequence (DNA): TGTGCCATCAGTGAGCCACAGGGACAGGCCGTTCTTAACTATGGCTACACCTTC. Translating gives CAISEPQGQAVLNYGYTF.

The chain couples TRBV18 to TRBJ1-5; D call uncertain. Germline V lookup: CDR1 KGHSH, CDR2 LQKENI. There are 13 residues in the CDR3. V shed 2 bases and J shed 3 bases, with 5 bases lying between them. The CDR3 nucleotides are TGTGCCAGCTCACCAACGGCCAATCAGCCCCAGCATTTT. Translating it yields CASSPTANQPQHF.

The CDR3 sequence is CASSFGQIPTDTQYF. Here the CDR3 DNA reads TGTGCCAGCAGCTTCGGACAAATCCCCACAGATACGCAGTATTTT. The chain couples TRBV5-4 to TRBJ2-3; D perhaps matches TRBD1 (5 bases). Trimming pared 2 bases from V and 2 bases from J, leaving 12 bases between. The germline V gene encodes CDR1 SGHNT and CDR2 YYREEE (reference sequence). The CDR3 consists of 15 residues.

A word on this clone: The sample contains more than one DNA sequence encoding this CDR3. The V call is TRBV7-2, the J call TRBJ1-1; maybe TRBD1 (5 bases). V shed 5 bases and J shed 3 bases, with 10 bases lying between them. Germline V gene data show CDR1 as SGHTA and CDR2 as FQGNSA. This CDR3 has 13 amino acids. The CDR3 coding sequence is TGTGCCAGCAGCCTCCAGGGCGACACTGAAGCTTTCTTT. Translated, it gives CASSLQGDTEAFF.